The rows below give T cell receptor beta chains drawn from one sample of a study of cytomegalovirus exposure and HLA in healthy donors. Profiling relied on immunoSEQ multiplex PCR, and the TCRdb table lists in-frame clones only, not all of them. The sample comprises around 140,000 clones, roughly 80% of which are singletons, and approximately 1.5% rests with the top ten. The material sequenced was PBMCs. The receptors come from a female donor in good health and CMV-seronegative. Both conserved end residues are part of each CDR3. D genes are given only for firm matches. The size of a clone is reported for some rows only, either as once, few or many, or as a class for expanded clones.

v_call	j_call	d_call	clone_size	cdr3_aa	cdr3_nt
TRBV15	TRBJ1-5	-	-	CATSRGNSGNQPQHF	TGTGCCACCAGCAGAGGGAACAGTGGGAATCAGCCCCAGCATTTT
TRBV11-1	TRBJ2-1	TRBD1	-	CASSSGTGGREQFF	TGTGCCAGCAGCTCGGGGACAGGAGGTCGTGAGCAGTTCTTC
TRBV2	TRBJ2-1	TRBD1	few	CASTAGQGYNEQFF	TGTGCCAGCACCGCGGGACAGGGTTACAATGAGCAGTTCTTC
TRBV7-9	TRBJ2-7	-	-	CKSSAAYEQYF	TGTAAGAGCAGCGCGGCCTACGAGCAGTACTTC
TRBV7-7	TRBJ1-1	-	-	CASSLAWQEPAFF	TGTGCCAGCAGCTTAGCATGGCAGGAACCAGCTTTCTTT
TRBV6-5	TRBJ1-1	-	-	CASSYQVRNTEAFF	TGTGCCAGCAGTTACCAAGTCAGAAACACTGAAGCTTTCTTT
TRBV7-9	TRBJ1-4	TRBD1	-	CASSLKRGTVWEKLFF	TGTGCCAGCAGCTTAAAACGCGGGACAGTCTGGGAAAAACTGTTTTTT
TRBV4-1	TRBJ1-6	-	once	CASSAPREGGNSPLHF	TGCGCCAGCAGCGCCCCTAGGGAGGGCGGCAATTCACCCCTCCACTTT
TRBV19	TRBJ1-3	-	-	CASSILGNTIYF	TGTGCCAGTAGTATTCTAGGAAACACCATATATTTT
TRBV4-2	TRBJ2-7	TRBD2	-	CASSPSLAGTIYEQYF	TGTGCCAGCAGCCCATCTCTAGCGGGGACGATCTACGAGCAGTACTTC
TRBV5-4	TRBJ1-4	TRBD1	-	CASSRTGAPSLNEKLFF	TGTGCCAGCAGCCGAACAGGGGCCCCAAGCCTTAATGAAAAACTGTTTTTT
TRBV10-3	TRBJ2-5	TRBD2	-	CAISERAGGETQYF	TGTGCCATCAGTGAGCGGGCGGGGGGAGAGACCCAGTACTTC
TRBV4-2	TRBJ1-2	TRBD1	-	CASSQEGQGAYYGYTF	TGTGCCAGCAGCCAAGAAGGACAGGGGGCATACTATGGCTACACCTTC
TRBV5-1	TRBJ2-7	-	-	CASSLVGQTYEQYF	TGCGCCAGCAGCTTGGTCGGACAGACCTACGAGCAGTACTTC
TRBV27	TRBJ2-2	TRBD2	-	CASSDRPSGSTGELFF	TGTGCCAGCAGTGATCGGCCAAGCGGGAGCACCGGGGAGCTGTTTTTT
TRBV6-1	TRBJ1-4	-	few	CASSEEQARNEKLFF	TGTGCCAGCAGTGAAGAGCAGGCCCGTAATGAAAAACTGTTTTTT
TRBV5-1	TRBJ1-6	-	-	CASSNGDTNNSPLHF	TGCGCCAGCAGCAATGGGGACACTAATAATTCACCCCTCCACTTT
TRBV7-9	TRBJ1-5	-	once	CSSSFEIPGRSNQPQHF	TGTTCCAGCAGCTTCGAGATACCAGGGAGGTCCAATCAGCCCCAGCATTTT
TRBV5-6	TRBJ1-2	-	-	CASSLAGGEFYGYTF	TGTGCCAGCAGCTTGGCCGGGGGGGAGTTCTATGGCTACACCTTC
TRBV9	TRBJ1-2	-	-	CASSAPTGIHRGYTF	TGTGCTAGCAGCGCCCCGACAGGCATACATCGAGGCTACACCTTC
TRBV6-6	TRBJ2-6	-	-	CASEGGGSSGANVLTF	TGTGCCAGCGAAGGAGGCGGAAGCTCTGGGGCCAACGTCCTGACTTTC
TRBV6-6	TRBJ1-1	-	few	CASSYSEFGTEAFF	TGTGCCAGCAGTTACTCGGAGTTTGGAACTGAAGCTTTCTTT
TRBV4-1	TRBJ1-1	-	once	CASSQEGRGKAEAFF	TGCGCCAGCAGCCAAGAGGGCAGGGGTAAGGCTGAAGCTTTCTTT
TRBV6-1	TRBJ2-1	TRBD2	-	CASSGLAGRVLSHNEQFF	TGTGCCAGCAGTGGACTAGCGGGACGAGTCTTATCCCACAATGAGCAGTTCTTC
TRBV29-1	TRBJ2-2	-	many	CSVDLGLNTGELFF	TGCAGCGTTGATCTGGGACTCAACACCGGGGAGCTGTTTTTT
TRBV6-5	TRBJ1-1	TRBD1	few	CASSVPRGSEAFF	TGTGCCAGCAGTGTGCCCAGGGGGTCTGAAGCTTTCTTT
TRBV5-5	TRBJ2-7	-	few	CASSLARGSLEQYF	TGTGCCAGCAGCTTGGCCCGGGGTTCTCTCGAGCAGTACTTC
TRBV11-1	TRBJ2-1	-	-	CASSFRVGSYNEQFF	TGTGCCAGCAGCTTCAGGGTGGGCTCCTACAATGAGCAGTTCTTC
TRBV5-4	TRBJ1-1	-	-	CASSLRGWTEAFF	TGTGCCAGCAGCTTAAGAGGGTGGACTGAAGCTTTCTTT
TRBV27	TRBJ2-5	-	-	CASNSGAGERETQYF	TGTGCCAGCAACTCAGGGGCAGGGGAGAGAGAGACCCAGTACTTC
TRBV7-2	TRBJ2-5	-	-	CASSAPRGFETQYF	TGTGCCAGCAGCGCCCCGCGGGGTTTTGAGACCCAGTACTTC
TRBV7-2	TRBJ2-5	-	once	CASSPSAAGARETQYF	TGTGCCAGCAGCCCCTCCGCGGCAGGGGCTAGAGAGACCCAGTACTTC
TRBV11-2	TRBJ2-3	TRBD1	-	CASSLDRGRTDTQYF	TGTGCCAGCAGCCTTGACAGGGGGCGCACAGATACGCAGTATTTT
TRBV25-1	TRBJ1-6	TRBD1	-	CASSGPGTVNSPLHF	TGTGCCAGCAGTGGCCCCGGGACAGTTAATTCACCCCTCCACTTT
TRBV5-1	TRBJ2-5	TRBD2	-	CASSLLTSGGGSETQYF	TGCGCCAGCAGCTTGTTGACTAGCGGGGGGGGGTCGGAGACCCAGTACTTC
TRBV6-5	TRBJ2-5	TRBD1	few	CASSYRNRGETQYF	TGTGCCAGCAGTTACCGTAACAGGGGAGAGACCCAGTACTTC
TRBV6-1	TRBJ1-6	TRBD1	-	CASSLDRDPSPLHF	TGTGCCAGCTCCCTGGACAGGGACCCTTCACCCCTCCACTTT
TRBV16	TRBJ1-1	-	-	CASSHPQGLNTEAFF	TGTGCCAGCAGCCACCCCCAGGGGTTGAACACTGAAGCTTTCTTT
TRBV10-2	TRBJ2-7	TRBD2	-	CASSDGGGLSEQYF	TGCGCCAGCAGTGATGGGGGAGGGCTTTCCGAGCAGTACTTC
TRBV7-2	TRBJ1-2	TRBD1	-	CASSLTIGQGKRTTF	TGTGCCAGCAGCTTAACTATAGGACAGGGGAAACGGACAACCTTC
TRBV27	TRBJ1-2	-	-	CASSLAASRSGYTF	TGTGCCAGCAGTTTGGCGGCAAGTCGCTCCGGCTACACCTTC
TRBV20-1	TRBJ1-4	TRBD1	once	CSAREDRELF	TGCAGTGCTAGAGAGGACAGGGAACTTTTT
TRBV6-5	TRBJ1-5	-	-	CASSYQGDQPQHF	TGTGCCAGCAGTTACCAGGGTGATCAGCCCCAGCATTTT